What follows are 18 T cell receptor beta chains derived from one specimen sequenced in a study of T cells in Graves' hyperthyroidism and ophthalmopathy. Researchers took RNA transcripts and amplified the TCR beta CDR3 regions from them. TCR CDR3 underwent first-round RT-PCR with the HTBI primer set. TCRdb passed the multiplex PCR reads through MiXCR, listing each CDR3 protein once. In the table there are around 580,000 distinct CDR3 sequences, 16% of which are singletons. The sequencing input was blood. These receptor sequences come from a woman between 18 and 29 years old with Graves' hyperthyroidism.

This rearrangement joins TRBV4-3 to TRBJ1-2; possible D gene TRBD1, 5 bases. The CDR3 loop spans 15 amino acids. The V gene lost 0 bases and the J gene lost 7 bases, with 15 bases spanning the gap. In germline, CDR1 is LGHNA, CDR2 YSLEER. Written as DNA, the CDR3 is TGCGCCAGCAGCCAAGAGGGGGGAGCCGAGGCTGGCTACACCTTC. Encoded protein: CASSQEGGAEAGYTF.

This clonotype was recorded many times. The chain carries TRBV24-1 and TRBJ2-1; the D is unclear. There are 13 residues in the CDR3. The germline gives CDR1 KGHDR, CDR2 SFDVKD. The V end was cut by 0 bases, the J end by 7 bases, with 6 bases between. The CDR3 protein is CATSDLYVNEQFF. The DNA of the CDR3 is TGTGCCACCAGTGATTTGTACGTGAATGAGCAGTTCTTC.

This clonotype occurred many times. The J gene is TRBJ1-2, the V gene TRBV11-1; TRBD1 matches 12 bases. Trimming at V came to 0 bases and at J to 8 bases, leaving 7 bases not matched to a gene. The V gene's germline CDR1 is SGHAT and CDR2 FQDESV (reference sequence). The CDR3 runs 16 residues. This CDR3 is CASSLAMGQGAGGYTF. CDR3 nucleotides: TGTGCCAGCAGCTTAGCGATGGGACAGGGGGCTGGCGGCTACACCTTC. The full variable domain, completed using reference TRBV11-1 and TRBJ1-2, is EAEVAQSPRYKITEKSQAVAFWCDPISGHATLYWYRQILGQGPELLVQFQDESVVDDSQLPKDRFSAERLKGVDSTLKIQPAELGDSAMYLCASSLAMGQGAGGYTFGSGTRLTVV.

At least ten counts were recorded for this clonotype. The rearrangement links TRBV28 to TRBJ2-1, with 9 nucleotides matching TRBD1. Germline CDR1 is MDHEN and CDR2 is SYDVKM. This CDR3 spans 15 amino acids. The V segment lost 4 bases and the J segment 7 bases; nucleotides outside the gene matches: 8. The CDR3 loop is CASSSTGGAWNEQFF. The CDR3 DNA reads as TGTGCCAGCAGTTCTACAGGGGGCGCTTGGAATGAGCAGTTCTTC.

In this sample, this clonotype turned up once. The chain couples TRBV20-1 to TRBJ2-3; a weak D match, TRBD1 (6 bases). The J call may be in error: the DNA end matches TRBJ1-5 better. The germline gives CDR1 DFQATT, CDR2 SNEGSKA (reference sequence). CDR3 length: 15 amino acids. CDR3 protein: CSALAGGSHTDTQHF. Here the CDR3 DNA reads TGCAGTGCTTTAGCGGGGGGCTCCCACACAGATACGCAGCATTTT.

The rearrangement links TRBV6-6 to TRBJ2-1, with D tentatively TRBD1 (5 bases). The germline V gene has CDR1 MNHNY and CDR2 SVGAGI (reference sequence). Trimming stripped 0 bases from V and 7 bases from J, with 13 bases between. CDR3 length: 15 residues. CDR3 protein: CASSYSSAGWNEQFF. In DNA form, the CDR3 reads TGTGCCAGCAGTTACTCCTCGGCAGGGTGGAATGAGCAGTTCTTC.

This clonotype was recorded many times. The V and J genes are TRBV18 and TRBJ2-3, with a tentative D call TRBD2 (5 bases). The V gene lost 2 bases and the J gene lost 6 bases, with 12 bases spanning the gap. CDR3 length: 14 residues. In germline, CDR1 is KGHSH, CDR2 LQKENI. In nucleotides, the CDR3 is TGTGCCAGCTCACCATATAAAGCGGAGGATACGCAGTATTTT. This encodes CASSPYKAEDTQYF.

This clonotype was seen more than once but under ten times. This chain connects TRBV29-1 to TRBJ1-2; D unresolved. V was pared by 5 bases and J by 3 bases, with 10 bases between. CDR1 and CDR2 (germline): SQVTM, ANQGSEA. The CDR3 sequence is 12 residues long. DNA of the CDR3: TGCAGCGTTCACAGCCCGTACTATGGCTACACCTTC. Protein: CSVHSPYYGYTF.

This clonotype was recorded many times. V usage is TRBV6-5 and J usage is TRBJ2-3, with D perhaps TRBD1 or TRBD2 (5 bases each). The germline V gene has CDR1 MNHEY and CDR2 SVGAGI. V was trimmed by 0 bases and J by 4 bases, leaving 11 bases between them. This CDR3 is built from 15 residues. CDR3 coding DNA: TGTGCCAGCAGTTACTCGGGGACCAGGGCAGATACGCAGTATTTT. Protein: CASSYSGTRADTQYF.

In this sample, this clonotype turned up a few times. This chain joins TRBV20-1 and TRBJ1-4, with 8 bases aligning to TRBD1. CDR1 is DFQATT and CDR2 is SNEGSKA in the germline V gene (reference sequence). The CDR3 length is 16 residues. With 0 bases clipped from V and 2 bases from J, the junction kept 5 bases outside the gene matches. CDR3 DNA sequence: TGCAGTGCTAGAGATGCCAGACAGGGGACTAATGAAAAACTGTTTTTT. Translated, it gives CSARDARQGTNEKLFF.

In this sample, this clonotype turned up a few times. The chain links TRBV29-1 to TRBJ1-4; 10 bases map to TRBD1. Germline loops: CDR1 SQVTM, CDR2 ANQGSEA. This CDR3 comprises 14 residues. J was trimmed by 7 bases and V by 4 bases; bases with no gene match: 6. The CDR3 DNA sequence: TGCAGCGTTGCCGACAGGGGGCTGGCTGAAAAACTGTTTTTT. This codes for CSVADRGLAEKLFF.

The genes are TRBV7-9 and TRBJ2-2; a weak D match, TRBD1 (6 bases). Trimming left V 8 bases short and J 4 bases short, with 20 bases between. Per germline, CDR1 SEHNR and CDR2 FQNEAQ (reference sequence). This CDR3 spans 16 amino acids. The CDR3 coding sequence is TGTGCCAGCCGAGGGTTACAGGGTCTCGGCACCGGGGAGCTGTTTTTT. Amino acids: CASRGLQGLGTGELFF.

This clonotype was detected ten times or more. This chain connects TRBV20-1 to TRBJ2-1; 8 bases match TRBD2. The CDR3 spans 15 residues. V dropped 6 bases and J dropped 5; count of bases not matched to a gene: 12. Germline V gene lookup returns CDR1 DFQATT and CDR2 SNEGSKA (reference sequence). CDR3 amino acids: CSAKTSVDFNNEQFF. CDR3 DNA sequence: TGCAGTGCAAAGACTAGCGTCGACTTTAACAATGAGCAGTTCTTC.

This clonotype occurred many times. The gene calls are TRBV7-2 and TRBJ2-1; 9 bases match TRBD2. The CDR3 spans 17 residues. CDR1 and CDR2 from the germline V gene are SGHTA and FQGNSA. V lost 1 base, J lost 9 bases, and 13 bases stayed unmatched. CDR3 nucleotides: TGTGCCAGCAGCTTAGGCCCTAGCGGGATAGGAGGGGGTGAGCAGTTCTTC. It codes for CASSLGPSGIGGGEQFF.

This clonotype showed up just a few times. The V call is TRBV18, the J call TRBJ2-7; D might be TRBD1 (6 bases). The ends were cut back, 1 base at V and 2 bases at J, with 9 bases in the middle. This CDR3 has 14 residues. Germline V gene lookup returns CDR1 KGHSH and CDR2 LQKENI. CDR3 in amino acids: CASSPQGHPYEQYF. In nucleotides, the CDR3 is TGTGCCAGCTCACCACAGGGACACCCCTACGAGCAGTACTTC.

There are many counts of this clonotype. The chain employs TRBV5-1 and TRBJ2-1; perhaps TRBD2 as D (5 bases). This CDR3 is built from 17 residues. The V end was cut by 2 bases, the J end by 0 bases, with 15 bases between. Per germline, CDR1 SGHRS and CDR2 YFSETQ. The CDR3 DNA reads TGCGCCAGCAGCTTTAGGAACGGGATGAGCTCCTACAATGAGCAGTTCTTC. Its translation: CASSFRNGMSSYNEQFF.

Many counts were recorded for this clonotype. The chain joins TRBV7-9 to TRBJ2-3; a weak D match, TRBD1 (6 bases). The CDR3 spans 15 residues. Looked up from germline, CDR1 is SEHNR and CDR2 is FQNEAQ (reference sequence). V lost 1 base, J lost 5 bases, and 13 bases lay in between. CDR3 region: CASSLVAGVEDTQYF. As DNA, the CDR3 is TGTGCCAGCAGCTTAGTGGCAGGGGTGGAAGATACGCAGTATTTT.

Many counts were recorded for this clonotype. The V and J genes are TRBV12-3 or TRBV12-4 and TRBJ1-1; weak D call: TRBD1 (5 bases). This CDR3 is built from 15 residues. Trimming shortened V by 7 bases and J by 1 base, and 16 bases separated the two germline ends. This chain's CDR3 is CASTDPQAANTEAFF. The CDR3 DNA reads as TGTGCCAGCACCGACCCACAGGCCGCGAACACTGAAGCTTTCTTT.